This paragraph covers one TCR beta chain sequence. Its antigen is not identified. The sample is drawn from a study of T cell repertoires in cytomegalovirus infection. In the study overall: Public TCR beta signature analysis indicated the presence of both CMV infection and matching HLA type.

One entry per CDR3 protein, called by TCRdb with MiXCR from the reads. Found here are about 300,000 distinct CDR3 sequences, roughly a tenth of them singletons; the top ten hold about 2.3%. Study results and caveats: Using cumulative public TCR beta family frequency, the authors identified those who carried CMV together with the relevant HLA. Within the response measured ex vivo, HLA-C-restricted CMV-specific TCR beta clonotypes were dominant.

CDR1 and CDR2 from the germline V gene are DFQATT and SNEGSKA (reference sequence). The CDR3 extends over 13 amino acids. J lost 3 bases, V lost 5 bases, and 3 bases had no gene match. The chain uses TRBV20-1 and TRBJ2-5, with 10 bases that match TRBD2. The receptor was derived from a human donor in good health (CMV status not recorded). Some clones in this sample may be carry-over from other donors' samples. Sequencing used PBMCs. The CDR3 here is CSAPTSGEETQYF. The CDR3, as DNA: TGCAGTGCTCCAACTAGCGGGGAAGAGACCCAGTACTTC.